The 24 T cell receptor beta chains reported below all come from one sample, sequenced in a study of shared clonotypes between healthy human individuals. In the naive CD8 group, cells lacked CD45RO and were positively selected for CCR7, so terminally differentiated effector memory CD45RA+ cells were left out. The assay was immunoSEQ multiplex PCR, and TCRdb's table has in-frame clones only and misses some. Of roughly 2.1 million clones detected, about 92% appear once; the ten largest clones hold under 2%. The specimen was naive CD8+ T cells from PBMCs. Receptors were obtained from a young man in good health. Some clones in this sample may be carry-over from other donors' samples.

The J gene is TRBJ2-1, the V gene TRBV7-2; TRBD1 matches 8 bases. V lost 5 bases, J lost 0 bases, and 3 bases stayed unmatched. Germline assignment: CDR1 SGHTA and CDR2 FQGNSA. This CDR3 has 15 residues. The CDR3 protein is CASSATGGSYNEQFF. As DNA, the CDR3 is TGTGCCAGCAGCGCTACAGGGGGCTCCTACAATGAGCAGTTCTTC. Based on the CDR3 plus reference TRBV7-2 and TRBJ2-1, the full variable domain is GAGVSQSPSNKVTEKGKDVELRCDPISGHTALYWYRQSLGQGLEFLIYFQGNSAPDKSGLPSDRFSAERTGGSVSTLTIQRTQQEDSAVYLCASSATGGSYNEQFFGPGTRLTVL.

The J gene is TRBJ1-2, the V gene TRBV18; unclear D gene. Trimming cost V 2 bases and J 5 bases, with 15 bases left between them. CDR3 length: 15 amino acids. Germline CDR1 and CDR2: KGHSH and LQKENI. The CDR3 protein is CASSPEDGAVYGYTF. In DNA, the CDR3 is TGTGCCAGCTCACCAGAAGACGGAGCCGTATATGGCTACACCTTC. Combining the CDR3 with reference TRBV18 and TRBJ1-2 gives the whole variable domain NAGVMQNPRHLVRRRGQEARLRCSPMKGHSHVYWYRQLPEEGLKFMVYLQKENIIDESGMPKERFSAEFPKEGPSILRIQQVVRGDSAAYFCASSPEDGAVYGYTFGSGTRLTVV.

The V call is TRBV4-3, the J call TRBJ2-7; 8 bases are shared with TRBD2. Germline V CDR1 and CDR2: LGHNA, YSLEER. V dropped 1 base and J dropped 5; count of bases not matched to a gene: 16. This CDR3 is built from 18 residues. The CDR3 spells CASSQGSGSTTKYHEQYF. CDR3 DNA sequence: TGCGCCAGCAGCCAAGGGAGCGGGAGTACAACGAAATACCACGAGCAGTACTTC.

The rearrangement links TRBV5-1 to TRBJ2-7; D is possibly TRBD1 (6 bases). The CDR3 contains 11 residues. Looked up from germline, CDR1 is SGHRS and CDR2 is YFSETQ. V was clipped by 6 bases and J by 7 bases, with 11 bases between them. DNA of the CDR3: TGCGCCAGCAAGGGGGTCGGGGAGCAGTACTTC. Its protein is CASKGVGEQYF.

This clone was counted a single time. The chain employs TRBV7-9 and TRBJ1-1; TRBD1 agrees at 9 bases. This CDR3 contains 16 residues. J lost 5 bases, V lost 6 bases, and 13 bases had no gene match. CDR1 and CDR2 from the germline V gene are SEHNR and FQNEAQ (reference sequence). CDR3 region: CASRPPGQGPWTEAFF. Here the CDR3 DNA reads TGTGCCAGCAGACCCCCGGGACAGGGACCGTGGACTGAAGCTTTCTTT.

CDR3 residues: CASTRPHTSTDTQYF. The CDR3 region has the DNA TGTGCCAGCACAAGACCACATACTAGCACAGATACGCAGTATTTT. The chain carries TRBV13 and TRBJ2-3; D is unclear. Trimming pared 7 bases from V and 0 bases from J, leaving 14 bases between. The CDR3 has 15 amino acids. Germline V gene data show CDR1 as PRHDT and CDR2 as FYEKMQ (reference sequence). The entire variable domain, with the rest obtained from reference TRBV13 and TRBJ2-3, is as follows: AAGVIQSPRHLIKEKRETATLKCYPIPRHDTVYWYQQGPGQDPQFLISFYEKMQSDKGSIPDRFSAQQFSDYHSELNMSSLELGDSALYFCASTRPHTSTDTQYFGPGTRLTVL.

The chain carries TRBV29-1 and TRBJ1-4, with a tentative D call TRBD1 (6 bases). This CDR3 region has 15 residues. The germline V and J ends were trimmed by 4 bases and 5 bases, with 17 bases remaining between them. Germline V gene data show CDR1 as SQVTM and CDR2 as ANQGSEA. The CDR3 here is CSVAPGGVRNEKLFF. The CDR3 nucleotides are TGCAGCGTTGCTCCGGGGGGCGTACGGAATGAAAAACTGTTTTTT. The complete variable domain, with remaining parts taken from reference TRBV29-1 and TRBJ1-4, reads SAVISQKPSRDICQRGTSLTIQCQVDSQVTMMFWYRQQPGQSLTLIATANQGSEATYESGFVIDKFPISRPNLTFSTLTVSNMSPEDSSIYLCSVAPGGVRNEKLFFGSGTQLSVL.

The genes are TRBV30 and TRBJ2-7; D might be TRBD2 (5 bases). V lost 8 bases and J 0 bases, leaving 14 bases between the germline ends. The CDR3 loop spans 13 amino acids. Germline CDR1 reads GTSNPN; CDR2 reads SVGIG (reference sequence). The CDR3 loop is CAGLSPNSYEQYF. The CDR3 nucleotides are TGTGCCGGACTCTCTCCGAACTCCTACGAGCAGTACTTC.

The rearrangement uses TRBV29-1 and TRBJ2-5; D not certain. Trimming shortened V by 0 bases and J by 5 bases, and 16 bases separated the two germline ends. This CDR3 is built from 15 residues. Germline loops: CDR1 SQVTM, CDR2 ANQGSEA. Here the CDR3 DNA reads TGCAGCGTTGAAGATCGCGTCTACGGGCGGGAGACCCAGTACTTC. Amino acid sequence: CSVEDRVYGRETQYF.

The CDR3 is CASSHSVGDRAGYTF. In DNA form, the CDR3 reads TGTGCCAGCAGCCACTCCGTGGGGGACAGGGCTGGCTACACCTTC. V usage is TRBV4-2 and J usage is TRBJ1-2; 9 positions match TRBD1. V dropped 3 bases and J dropped 7; count of bases not matched to a gene: 9. The germline V gene has CDR1 LGHNA and CDR2 YNFKEQ. The CDR3 runs 15 residues.

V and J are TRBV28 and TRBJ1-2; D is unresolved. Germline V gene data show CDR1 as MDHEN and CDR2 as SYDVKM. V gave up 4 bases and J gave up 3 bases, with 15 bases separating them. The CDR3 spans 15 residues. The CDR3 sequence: CASSSHPSADYGYTF. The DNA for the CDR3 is TGTGCCAGCAGTTCCCATCCCTCGGCCGACTATGGCTACACCTTC.

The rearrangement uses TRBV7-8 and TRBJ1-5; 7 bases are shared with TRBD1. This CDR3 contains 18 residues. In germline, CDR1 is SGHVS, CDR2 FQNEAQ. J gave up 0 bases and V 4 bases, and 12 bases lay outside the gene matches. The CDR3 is CASSSRTGLGDSNQPQHF. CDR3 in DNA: TGTGCCAGCAGCTCTAGGACAGGTTTGGGGGATAGCAATCAGCCCCAGCATTTT.

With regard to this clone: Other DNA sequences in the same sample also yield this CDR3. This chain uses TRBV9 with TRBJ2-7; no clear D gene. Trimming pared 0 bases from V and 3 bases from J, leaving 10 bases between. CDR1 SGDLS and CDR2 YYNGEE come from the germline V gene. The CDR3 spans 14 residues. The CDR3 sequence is CASSVGGSNYEQYF. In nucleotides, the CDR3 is TGTGCCAGCAGCGTAGGAGGCTCCAACTACGAGCAGTACTTC. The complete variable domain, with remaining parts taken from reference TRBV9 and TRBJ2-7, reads DSGVTQTPKHLITATGQRVTLRCSPRSGDLSVYWYQQSLDQGLQFLIQYYNGEERAKGNILERFSAQQFPDLHSELNLSSLELGDSALYFCASSVGGSNYEQYFGPGTRLTVT.

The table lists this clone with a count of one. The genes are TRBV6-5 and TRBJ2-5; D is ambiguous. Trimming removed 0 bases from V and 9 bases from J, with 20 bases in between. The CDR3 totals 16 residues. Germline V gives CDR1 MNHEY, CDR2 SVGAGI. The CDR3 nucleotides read TGTGCCAGCAGTTACTCAAAAGGGCTGTCGGGCTGGTCCCAGTACTTC. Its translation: CASSYSKGLSGWSQYF.

CDR3 residues: CASSYISLTEAFF. CDR3 DNA sequence: TGTGCCAGCAGTTACATTAGTCTAACTGAAGCTTTCTTT. V gene TRBV6-5 combines with J gene TRBJ1-1; D unresolved. Trimming left V 2 bases short and J 5 bases short, with 9 bases between. Germline CDR1 reads MNHEY; CDR2 reads SVGAGI. The CDR3 covers 13 residues.

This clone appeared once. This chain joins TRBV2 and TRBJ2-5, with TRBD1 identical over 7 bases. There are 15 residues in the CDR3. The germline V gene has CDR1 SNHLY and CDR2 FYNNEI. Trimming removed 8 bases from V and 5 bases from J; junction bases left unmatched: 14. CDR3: CASGGTALLQETQYF. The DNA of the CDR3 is TGTGCCAGCGGTGGGACAGCGCTGCTCCAGGAGACCCAGTACTTC. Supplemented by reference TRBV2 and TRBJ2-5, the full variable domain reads EPEVTQTPSHQVTQMGQEVILRCVPISNHLYFYWYRQILGQKVEFLVSFYNNEISEKSEIFDDQFSVERPDGSNFTLKIRSTKLEDSAMYFCASGGTALLQETQYFGPGTRLLVL.

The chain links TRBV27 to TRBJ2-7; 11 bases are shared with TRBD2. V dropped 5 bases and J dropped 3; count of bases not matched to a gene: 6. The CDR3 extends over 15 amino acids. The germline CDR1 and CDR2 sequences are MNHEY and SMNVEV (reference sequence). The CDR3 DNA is TGTGCCAGCAGTACCCCCGGGACTAGCGGCTACGAGCAGTACTTC. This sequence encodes CASSTPGTSGYEQYF.

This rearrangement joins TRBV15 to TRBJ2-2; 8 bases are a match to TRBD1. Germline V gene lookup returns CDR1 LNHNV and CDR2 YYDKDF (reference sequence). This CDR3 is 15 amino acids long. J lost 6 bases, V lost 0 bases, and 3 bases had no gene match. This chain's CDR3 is CATSRDRGQSGELFF. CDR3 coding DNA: TGTGCCACCAGCAGAGACAGGGGGCAGTCCGGGGAGCTGTTTTTT.

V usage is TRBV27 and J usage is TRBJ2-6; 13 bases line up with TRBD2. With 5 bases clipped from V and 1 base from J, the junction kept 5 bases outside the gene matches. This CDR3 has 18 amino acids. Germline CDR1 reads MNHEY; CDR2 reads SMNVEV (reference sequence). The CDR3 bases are TGTGCCAGCAGTCCCCCGACTAGCGGGAGGTCTGGGGCCAACGTCCTGACTTTC. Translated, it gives CASSPPTSGRSGANVLTF.

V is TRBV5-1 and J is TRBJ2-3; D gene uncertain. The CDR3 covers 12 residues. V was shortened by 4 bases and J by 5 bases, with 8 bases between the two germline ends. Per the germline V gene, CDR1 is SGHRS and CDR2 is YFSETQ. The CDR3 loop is CASSPKIDTQYF. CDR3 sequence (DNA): TGCGCCAGCAGCCCCAAAATAGATACGCAGTATTTT.

Here the CDR3 reads CASSIQGTSGNEQFF. CDR3 sequence (DNA): TGTGCCAGTAGTATTCAAGGGACTAGCGGCAATGAGCAGTTCTTC. This chain links TRBV19 with TRBJ2-1, with 11 bases identical to TRBD2. From germline, CDR1 is LNHDA and CDR2 SQIVND (reference sequence). Germline trimming cut 3 bases from V and 6 bases from J; bases unmatched to any gene: 4. The CDR3 covers 15 residues.

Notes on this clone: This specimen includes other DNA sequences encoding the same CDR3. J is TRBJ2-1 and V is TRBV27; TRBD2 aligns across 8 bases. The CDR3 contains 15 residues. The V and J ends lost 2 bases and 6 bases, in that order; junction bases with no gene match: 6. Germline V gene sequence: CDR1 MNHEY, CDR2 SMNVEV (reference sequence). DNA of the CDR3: TGTGCCAGCAGTTTAGGACTAGCAGGTAGCAATGAGCAGTTCTTC. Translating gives CASSLGLAGSNEQFF.

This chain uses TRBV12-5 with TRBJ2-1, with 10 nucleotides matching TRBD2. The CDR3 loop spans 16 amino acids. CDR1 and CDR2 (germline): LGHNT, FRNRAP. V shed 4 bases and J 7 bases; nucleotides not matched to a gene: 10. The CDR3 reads CASGSGTSERWNEQFF. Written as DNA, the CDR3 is TGTGCTAGTGGTTCGGGGACTAGCGAAAGGTGGAATGAGCAGTTCTTC.

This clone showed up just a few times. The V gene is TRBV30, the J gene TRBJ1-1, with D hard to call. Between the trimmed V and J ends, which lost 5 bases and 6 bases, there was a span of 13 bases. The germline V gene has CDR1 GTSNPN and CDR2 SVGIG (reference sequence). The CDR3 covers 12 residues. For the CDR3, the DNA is TGTGCCTGGGTGATGAGCCGAGCTGAAGCTTTCTTT. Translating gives CAWVMSRAEAFF.